This T cell receptor beta chain was identified in a study of OX40 agonist ivuxolimab in advanced cancers. Turning to the study itself: An agonistic anti-OX40 (CD134) antibody, ivuxolimab, was used to treat the patients. Study conclusions and caveats: At 0.1 to 3.0 mg/kg, clonal expansion of CD4+ and CD8+ blood T cells had occurred by week 6.

This CDR3 spans 19 amino acids. V trimming: 5 bases; J trimming: 3 bases; junction bases outside the gene matches: 17. Germline V lookup: CDR1 SGHAT, CDR2 FQNNGV. To note about this clone: Its antigen remains unknown.

Baseline was the first blood sampling point, followed by cycle 4 day 1 and cycle 7 day 1. Profiled with immunoSEQ multiplex PCR; TCRdb holds only in-frame clones, not every one. The sample has some 86,000 clones; less than 95% are singletons. The sequence came from an adult with an advanced solid tumor such as melanoma, head and neck, liver or kidney cancer. V usage is TRBV11-2 and J usage is TRBJ2-2; 8 bases map to TRBD2. Sequenced here: CD4+ or CD8+ T cells sorted from blood, sampled in a trial of the OX40 agonist ivuxolimab. The DNA of the CDR3 is TGTGCCAGCAGCCATCGGACCTCTGAGGGCGGGAGGTACACCGGGGAGCTGTTTTTT. Its protein is CASSHRTSEGGRYTGELFF. Full variable domain (rest looked up from reference TRBV11-2 and TRBJ2-2): EAGVAQSPRYKIIEKRQSVAFWCNPISGHATLYWYQQILGQGPKLLIQFQNNGVVDDSQLPKDRFSAERLKGVDSTLKIQPAKLEDSAVYLCASSHRTSEGGRYTGELFFGEGSRLTVL.